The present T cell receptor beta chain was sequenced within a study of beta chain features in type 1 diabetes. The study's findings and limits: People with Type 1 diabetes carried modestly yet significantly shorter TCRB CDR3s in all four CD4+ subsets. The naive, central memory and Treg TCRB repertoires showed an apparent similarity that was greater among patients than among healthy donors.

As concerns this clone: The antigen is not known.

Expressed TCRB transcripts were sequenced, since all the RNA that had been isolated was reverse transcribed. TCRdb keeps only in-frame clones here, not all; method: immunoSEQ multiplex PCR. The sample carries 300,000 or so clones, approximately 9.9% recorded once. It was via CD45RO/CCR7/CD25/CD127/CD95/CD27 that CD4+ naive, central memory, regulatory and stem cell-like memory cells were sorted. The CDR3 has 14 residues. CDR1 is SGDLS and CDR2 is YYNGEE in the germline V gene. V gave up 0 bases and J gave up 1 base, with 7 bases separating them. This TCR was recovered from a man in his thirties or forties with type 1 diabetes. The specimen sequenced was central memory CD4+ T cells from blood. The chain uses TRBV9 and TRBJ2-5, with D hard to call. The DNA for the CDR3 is TGTGCCAGCAGCGTAGGCCAGACCCAAGAGACCCAGTACTTC. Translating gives CASSVGQTQETQYF.